The 11 T cell receptor beta chains given below trace back to one sample, sequenced in a study of cytomegalovirus exposure and HLA in healthy donors (dated by TCRdb to about 2017). Receptor amplification or capture employed the immunoSEQ multiplex PCR assay. For the multiplex PCR, a mixture combining 60 forward primers for TCR Vbeta segments and 13 reverse primers for TCR Jbeta segments was used. TCRdb took this table from immuneACCESS and kept in-frame rearrangements with V and J called. Such tables lack part of the clones; where checked against another copy, unresolved V genes explain under half of the gap, and the rest is unexplained. Across this sample there are 150,000 to 200,000 clones, with 70% to 80% seen only once. About 1.4% of the sample rests with the top ten. The material sequenced was PBMCs. The receptors were gathered from a woman aged 45-65 years in good health and CMV-seronegative.

The chain is built from TRBV7-2 and TRBJ2-7; D unclear. V gave up 3 bases and J gave up 4 bases, with 4 bases separating them. The CDR3 covers 11 residues. The germline V gene has CDR1 SGHTA and CDR2 FQGNSA. CDR3 loop: CASSFYYEQYF. DNA of the CDR3: TGTGCCAGCAGCTTCTATTACGAGCAGTACTTC.

The rearrangement uses TRBV11-2 and TRBJ1-5, with D unresolved. The CDR3 contains 16 residues. Between the trimmed V and J ends, which lost 1 base and 2 bases, there was a span of 12 bases. CDR1 and CDR2 (germline): SGHAT, FQNNGV. CDR3 nucleotide sequence: TGTGCCAGCAGCTTAGGACGGGGTGAGGGCAATCAGCCCCAGCATTTT. It translates to CASSLGRGEGNQPQHF.

This chain uses TRBV2 with TRBJ1-2, with D maybe TRBD1 (5 bases). The germline V gene encodes CDR1 SNHLY and CDR2 FYNNEI. This CDR3 contains 16 residues. V lost 6 bases and J lost 0, with 17 bases in between. The CDR3 loop reads CASRGEGIGANYGYTF. The CDR3 DNA is TGTGCCAGCAGGGGGGAGGGGATAGGAGCTAACTATGGCTACACCTTC.

This clone was observed a few times. The chain combines TRBV5-6 with TRBJ1-1, with 10 nucleotides matching TRBD1. The CDR3 runs 14 residues. The V and J ends lost 3 bases and 4 bases, in that order; junction bases with no gene match: 3. CDR1 is SGHDT and CDR2 is YYEEEE in the germline V gene. In DNA, the CDR3 is TGTGCCAGCAGCTCGACAGGGGGCGCCACTGAAGCTTTCTTT. It specifies CASSSTGGATEAFF. Full variable domain (missing parts from reference TRBV5-6 and TRBJ1-1): DAGVTQSPTHLIKTRGQQVTLRCSPKSGHDTVSWYQQALGQGPQFIFQYYEEEERQRGNFPDRFSGHQFPNYSSELNVNALLLGDSALYLCASSSTGGATEAFFGQGTRLTVV.

The chain links TRBV4-1 to TRBJ2-4; D may be TRBD1 (6 bases). CDR3 length equals 16 residues. CDR1 and CDR2 from the germline V gene are MGHRA and YSYEKL. The V and J ends lost 1 base and 0 bases respectively, with 10 bases between them. In DNA, the CDR3 is TGCGCCAGCAGCCAAGGTCAGGGGCTAGCCAAAAACATTCAGTACTTC. Its protein product is CASSQGQGLAKNIQYF.

The J gene is TRBJ2-3, the V gene TRBV19; possibly TRBD2 for D (6 bases). This CDR3 spans 13 amino acids. Germline CDR1 and CDR2: LNHDA and SQIVND (reference sequence). Trimming took off 7 bases at V and 6 bases at J, with 14 bases between the two ends. CDR3: CASKQRVSDTQYF. Written as DNA, the CDR3 is TGTGCCAGTAAGCAGCGGGTTTCGGATACGCAGTATTTT.

The table lists this clone with a count of one. The rearrangement uses TRBV19 and TRBJ1-1; D is unresolved. The CDR3 spans 13 residues. V was shortened by 5 bases and J by 11 bases, with 18 bases between the two germline ends. CDR1 and CDR2 from the germline V gene are LNHDA and SQIVND (reference sequence). CDR3 sequence: CASSDWIRGYAFF. CDR3 nucleotide sequence: TGTGCCAGTAGTGACTGGATCAGAGGTTATGCTTTCTTT.

In this sample, this clone turned up a few times. J is TRBJ1-6 and V is TRBV4-3; TRBD1 aligns across 7 bases. This CDR3 spans 15 amino acids. After removal of 0 bases from V and 7 bases from J, the junction contained 3 bases not matched to a gene. The germline V gene encodes CDR1 LGHNA and CDR2 YSLEER. The CDR3 here is CASSQDTGVNSPLHF. CDR3 DNA: TGCGCCAGCAGCCAAGATACAGGGGTAAATTCACCCCTCCACTTT.

The chain has TRBV7-2 and TRBJ1-5; D call uncertain. Germline V gives CDR1 SGHTA, CDR2 FQGNSA. This CDR3 has 14 residues. The V end lost 5 bases, the J end lost 6 bases, and 14 bases lay between the germline ends. The CDR3 nucleotides read TGTGCCAGCAGCCGCCTCGGGGTTGGTCAGCCCCAGCATTTT. It codes for CASSRLGVGQPQHF.

The chain recombines TRBV5-1 with TRBJ1-6, with 7 bases matching TRBD1. Trimming removed 0 bases from V and 6 bases from J; junction bases left unmatched: 3. The germline CDR1 and CDR2 sequences are SGHRS and YFSETQ. CDR3 length: 15 amino acids. CDR3 DNA sequence: TGCGCCAGCAGCTTGGCCGGGACAGTTAATTCACCCCTCCACTTT. As protein: CASSLAGTVNSPLHF.

This clone has more than one count but fewer than ten. The chain combines TRBV27 with TRBJ2-7; TRBD2 is a possible D gene (5 bases). CDR3 length equals 13 residues. The germline V gene encodes CDR1 MNHEY and CDR2 SMNVEV (reference sequence). V was trimmed by 6 bases and J by 5 bases, leaving 14 bases between them. CDR3: CASSRRGLNEQYF. The CDR3 DNA reads as TGTGCCAGCAGCCGGAGAGGGTTGAACGAGCAGTACTTC.